Sequencing of this T cell receptor (beta chain) was carried out in a study of identical twins. Each CDR3 protein is one row after TCRdb ran MiXCR on the 5' RACE reads. The sample lists 1.5 million to 2 million distinct CDR3 sequences; 32% were seen once. CDR3 length: 14 residues. V dropped 6 bases and J dropped 6; count of bases not matched to a gene: 3. The V gene is TRBV12-3 or TRBV12-4, the J gene TRBJ2-1; TRBD2 aligns across 12 bases. This clonotype originated in a newborn girl in good health. Sequenced: cord blood. CDR3 loop: CASRASGGVNEQFF. Written as DNA, the CDR3 is TGTGCCAGCAGGGCTAGCGGGGGGGTCAATGAGCAGTTCTTC.